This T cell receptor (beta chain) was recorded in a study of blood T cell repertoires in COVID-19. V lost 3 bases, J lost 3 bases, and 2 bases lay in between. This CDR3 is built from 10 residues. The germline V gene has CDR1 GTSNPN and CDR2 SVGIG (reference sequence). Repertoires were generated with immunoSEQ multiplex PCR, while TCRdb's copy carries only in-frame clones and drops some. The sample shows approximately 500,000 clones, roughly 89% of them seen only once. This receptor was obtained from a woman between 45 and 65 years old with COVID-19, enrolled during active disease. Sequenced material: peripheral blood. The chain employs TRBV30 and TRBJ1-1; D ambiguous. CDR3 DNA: TGTGCCTGGAGCTACACTGAAGCTTTCTTT. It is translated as CAWSYTEAFF.